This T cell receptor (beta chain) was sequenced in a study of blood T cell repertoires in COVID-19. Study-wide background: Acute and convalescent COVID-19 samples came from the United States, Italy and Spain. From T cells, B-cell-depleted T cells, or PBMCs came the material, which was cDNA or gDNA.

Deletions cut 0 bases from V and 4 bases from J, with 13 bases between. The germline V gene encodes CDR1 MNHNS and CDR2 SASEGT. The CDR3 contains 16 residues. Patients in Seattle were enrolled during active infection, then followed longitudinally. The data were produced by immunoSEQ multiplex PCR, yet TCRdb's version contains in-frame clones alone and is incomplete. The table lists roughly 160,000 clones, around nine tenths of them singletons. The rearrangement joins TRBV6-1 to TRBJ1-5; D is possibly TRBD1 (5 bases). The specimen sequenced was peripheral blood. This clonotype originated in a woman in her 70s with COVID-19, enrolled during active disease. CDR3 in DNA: TGTGCCAGCAGTGAAGCGCAGGGAGGGACGAATCAGCCCCAGCATTTT. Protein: CASSEAQGGTNQPQHF.